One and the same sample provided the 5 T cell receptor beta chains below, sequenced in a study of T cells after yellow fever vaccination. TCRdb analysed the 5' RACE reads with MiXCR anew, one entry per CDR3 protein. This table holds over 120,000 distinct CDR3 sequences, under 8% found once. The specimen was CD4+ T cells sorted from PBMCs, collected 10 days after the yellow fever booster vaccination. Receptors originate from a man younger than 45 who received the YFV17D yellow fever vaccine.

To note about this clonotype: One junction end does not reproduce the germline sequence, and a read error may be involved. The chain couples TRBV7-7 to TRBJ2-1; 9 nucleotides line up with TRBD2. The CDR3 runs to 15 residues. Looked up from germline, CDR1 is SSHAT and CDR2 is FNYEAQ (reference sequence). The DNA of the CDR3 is TGTGCTAGCAGCCGGTTAGCGGGAGTGAACGGTGAGCAGTTCTTC. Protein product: CASSRLAGVNGEQFF.

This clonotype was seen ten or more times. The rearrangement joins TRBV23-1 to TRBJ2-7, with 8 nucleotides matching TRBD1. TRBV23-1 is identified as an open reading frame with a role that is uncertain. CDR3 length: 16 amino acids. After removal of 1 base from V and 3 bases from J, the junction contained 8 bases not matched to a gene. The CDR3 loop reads CASSQFLPGQVYEQYF. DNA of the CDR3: TGCGCCAGCAGTCAATTCCTTCCGGGACAGGTCTACGAGCAGTACTTC.

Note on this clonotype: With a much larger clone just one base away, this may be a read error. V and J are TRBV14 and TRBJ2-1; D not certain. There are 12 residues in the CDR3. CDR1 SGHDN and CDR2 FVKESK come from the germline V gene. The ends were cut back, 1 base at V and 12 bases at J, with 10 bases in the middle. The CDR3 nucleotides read TGTGCCAGCAGCCAAGCGAACTGTCGGCAGTTCTTC. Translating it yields CASSQANCRQFF.

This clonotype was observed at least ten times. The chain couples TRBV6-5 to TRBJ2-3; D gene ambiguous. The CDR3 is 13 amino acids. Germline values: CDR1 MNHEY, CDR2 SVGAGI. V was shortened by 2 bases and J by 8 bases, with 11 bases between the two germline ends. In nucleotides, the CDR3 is TGTGCCAGCAGTTACACGAGGCCCAGTACGCAGTATTTT. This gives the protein CASSYTRPSTQYF.

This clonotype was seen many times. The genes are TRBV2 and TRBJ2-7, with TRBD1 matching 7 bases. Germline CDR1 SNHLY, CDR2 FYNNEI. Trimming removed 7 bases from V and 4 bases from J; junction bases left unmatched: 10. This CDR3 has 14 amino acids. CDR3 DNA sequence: TGTGCCAGCAAGACGGGGACAGCAGGTTACGAGCAGTACTTC. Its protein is CASKTGTAGYEQYF. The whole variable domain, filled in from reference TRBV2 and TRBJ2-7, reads EPEVTQTPSHQVTQMGQEVILRCVPISNHLYFYWYRQILGQKVEFLVSFYNNEISEKSEIFDDQFSVERPDGSNFTLKIRSTKLEDSAMYFCASKTGTAGYEQYFGPGTRLTVT.